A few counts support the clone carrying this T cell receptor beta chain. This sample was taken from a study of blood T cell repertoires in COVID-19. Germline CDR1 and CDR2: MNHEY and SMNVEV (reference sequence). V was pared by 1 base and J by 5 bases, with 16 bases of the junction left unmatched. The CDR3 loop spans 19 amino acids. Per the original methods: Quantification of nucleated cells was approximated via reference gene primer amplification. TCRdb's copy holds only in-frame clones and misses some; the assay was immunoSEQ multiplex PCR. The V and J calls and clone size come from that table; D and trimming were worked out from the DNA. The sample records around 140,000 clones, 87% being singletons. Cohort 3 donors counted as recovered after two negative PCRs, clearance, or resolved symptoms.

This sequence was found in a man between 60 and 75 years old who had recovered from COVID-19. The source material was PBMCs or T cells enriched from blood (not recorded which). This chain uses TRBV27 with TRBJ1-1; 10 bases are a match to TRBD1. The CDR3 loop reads CASSLWPGTGVQKGTEAFF. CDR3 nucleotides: TGTGCCAGCAGTTTATGGCCGGGGACAGGGGTTCAGAAGGGGACTGAAGCTTTCTTT.